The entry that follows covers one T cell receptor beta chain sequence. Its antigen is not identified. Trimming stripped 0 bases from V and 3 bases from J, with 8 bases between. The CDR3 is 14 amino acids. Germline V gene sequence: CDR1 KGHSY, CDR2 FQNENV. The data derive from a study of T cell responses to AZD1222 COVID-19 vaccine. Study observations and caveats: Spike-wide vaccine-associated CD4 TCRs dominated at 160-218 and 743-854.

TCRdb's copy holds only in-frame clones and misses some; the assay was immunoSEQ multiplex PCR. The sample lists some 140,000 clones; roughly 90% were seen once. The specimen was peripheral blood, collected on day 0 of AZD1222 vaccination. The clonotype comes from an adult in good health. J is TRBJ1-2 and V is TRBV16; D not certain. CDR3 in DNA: TGTGCCAGCAGCCAATCCGGCTTCGACTATGGCTACACCTTC. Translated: CASSQSGFDYGYTF.